This T cell receptor (beta chain) was identified in a study of T cell changes during pregnancy in multiple sclerosis. The length of the CDR3 is 18 residues. The germline CDR1 and CDR2 sequences are SGHRS and YFSETQ. Unmatched junction bases numbered 6, after V lost 0 bases and J lost 1 base. Repertoires were generated with immunoSEQ multiplex PCR, while TCRdb's copy carries only in-frame clones and drops some. The sample includes about 100,000 clones, approximately 94% seen only once; the top ten take over 0.7%. This sequence originates from a female donor with multiple sclerosis, enrolled in a pregnancy study. The rearrangement joins TRBV5-1 to TRBJ2-3; 12 bases fit TRBD2. The sample in question was peripheral blood, obtained before pregnancy. The CDR3 DNA reads TGCGCCAGCAGCTTGGGTCTAGCGGGAGGGCCAGGCACAGATACGCAGTATTTT. It encodes CASSLGLAGGPGTDTQYF.